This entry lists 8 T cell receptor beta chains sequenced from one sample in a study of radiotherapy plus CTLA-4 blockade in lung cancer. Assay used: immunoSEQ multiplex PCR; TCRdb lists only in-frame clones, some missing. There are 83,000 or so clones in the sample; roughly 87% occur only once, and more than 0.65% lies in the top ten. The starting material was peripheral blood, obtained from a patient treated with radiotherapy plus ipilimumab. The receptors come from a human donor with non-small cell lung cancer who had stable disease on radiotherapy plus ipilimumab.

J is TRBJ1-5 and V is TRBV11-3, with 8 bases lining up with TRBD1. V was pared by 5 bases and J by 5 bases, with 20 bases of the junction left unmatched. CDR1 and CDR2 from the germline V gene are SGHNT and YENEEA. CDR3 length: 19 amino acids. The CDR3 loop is CASSDVRTQGVVCDQPQHF. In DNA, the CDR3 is TGTGCCAGCAGCGACGTCCGGACACAGGGGGTGGTCTGTGATCAGCCCCAGCATTTT. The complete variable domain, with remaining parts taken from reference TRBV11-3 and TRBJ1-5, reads EAGVVQSPRYKIIEKKQPVAFWCNPISGHNTLYWYLQNLGQGPELLIRYENEEAVDDSQLPKDRFSAERLKGVDSTLKIQPAELGDSAVYLCASSDVRTQGVVCDQPQHFGDGTRLSIL.

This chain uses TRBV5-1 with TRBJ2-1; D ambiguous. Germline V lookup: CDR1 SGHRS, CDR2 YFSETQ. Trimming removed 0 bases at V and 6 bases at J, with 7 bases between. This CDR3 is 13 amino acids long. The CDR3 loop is CASSLEATNEQFF. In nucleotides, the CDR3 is TGCGCCAGCAGCTTGGAGGCTACCAATGAGCAGTTCTTC.

The CDR3 DNA is TGTGCCAGCAGCTTCCCTACAGGGGCCCTTACCTACGAGCAGTACTTC. This translates into CASSFPTGALTYEQYF. V is TRBV7-9 and J is TRBJ2-7, with 7 bases lining up with TRBD1. Per germline, CDR1 SEHNR and CDR2 FQNEAQ (reference sequence). The J segment lost 2 bases and the V segment lost 3 bases, leaving 10 bases of the junction unmatched. The CDR3 is 16 amino acids.

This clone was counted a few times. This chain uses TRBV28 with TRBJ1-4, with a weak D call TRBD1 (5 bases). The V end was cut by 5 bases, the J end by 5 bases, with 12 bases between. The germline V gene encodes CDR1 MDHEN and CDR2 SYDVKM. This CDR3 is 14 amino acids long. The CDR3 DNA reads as TGTGCCAGCAGTACATTCAGGGAGAATGAAAAACTGTTTTTT. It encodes CASSTFRENEKLFF. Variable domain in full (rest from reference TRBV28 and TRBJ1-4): DVKVTQSSRYLVKRTGEKVFLECVQDMDHENMFWYRQDPGLGLRLIYFSYDVKMKEKGDIPEGYSVSREKKERFSLILESASTNQTSMYLCASSTFRENEKLFFGSGTQLSVL.

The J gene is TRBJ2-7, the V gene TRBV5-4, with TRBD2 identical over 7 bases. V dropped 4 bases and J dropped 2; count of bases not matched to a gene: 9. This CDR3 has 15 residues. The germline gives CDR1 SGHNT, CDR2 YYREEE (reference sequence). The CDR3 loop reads CASSAPRGDTYEQYF. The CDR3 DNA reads TGTGCCAGCAGCGCCCCCCGGGGGGATACCTACGAGCAGTACTTC. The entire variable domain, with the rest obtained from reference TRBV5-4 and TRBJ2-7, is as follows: ETGVTQSPTHLIKTRGQQVTLRCSSQSGHNTVSWYQQALGQGPQFIFQYYREEENGRGNFPPRFSGLQFPNYSSELNVNALELDDSALYLCASSAPRGDTYEQYFGPGTRLTVT.

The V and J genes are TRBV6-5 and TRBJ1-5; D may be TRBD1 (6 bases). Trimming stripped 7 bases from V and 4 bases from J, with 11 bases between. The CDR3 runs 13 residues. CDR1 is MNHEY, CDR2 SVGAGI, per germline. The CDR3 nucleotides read TGTGCCAGCACCGGGACACTTAATCAGCCCCAGCATTTT. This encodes CASTGTLNQPQHF.

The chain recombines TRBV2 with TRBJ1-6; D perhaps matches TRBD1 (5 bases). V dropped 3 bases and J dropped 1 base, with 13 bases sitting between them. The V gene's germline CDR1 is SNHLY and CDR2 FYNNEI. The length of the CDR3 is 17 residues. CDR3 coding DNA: TGTGCCAGCAGTGAGGGGCCCCACTCATCCTATAATTCACCCCTCCACTTT. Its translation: CASSEGPHSSYNSPLHF.

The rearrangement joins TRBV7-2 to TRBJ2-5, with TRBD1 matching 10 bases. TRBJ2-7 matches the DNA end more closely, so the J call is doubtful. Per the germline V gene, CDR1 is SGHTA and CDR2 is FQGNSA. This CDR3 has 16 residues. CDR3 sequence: CASSLNLGQGTYEQYF. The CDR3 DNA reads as TGTGCCAGCAGCTTAAACCTGGGACAGGGGACCTACGAGCAGTACTTC.